The 23 T cell receptor beta chains below come from one sample, sequenced in a study of cytomegalovirus exposure and HLA in healthy donors. Repertoires were generated with immunoSEQ multiplex PCR, while TCRdb's copy carries only in-frame clones and drops some. Of 250,000 to 350,000 clones in the sample, roughly 90% were seen once. Sequencing used PBMCs. Every receptor here comes from a woman between 18 and 29 years old in good health and CMV-seronegative.

This chain uses TRBV10-3 with TRBJ2-7, with unresolved D. The CDR3 is made up of 14 amino acids. V lost 4 bases to trimming and J lost 5 bases, with 15 bases between them. Germline CDR1 and CDR2: ENHRY and SYGVKD. Here the CDR3 reads CAISAPSSIHEQYF. CDR3 in DNA: TGTGCCATCAGTGCCCCCTCGAGTATCCACGAGCAGTACTTC.

The chain uses TRBV19 and TRBJ1-2; 8 nucleotides agree with TRBD1. Germline V CDR1 and CDR2: LNHDA, SQIVND (reference sequence). This CDR3 comprises 14 residues. V trimming: 5 bases; J trimming: 3 bases; junction bases outside the gene matches: 5. The CDR3 DNA sequence: TGTGCCAGTAGTGACAGGGGTGGCGACTATGGCTACACCTTC. Residues: CASSDRGGDYGYTF.

A note on this clone: In the same sample, other DNA sequences code for this CDR3. The chain joins TRBV27 to TRBJ2-7; 8 bases line up with TRBD2. CDR1 is MNHEY, CDR2 SMNVEV, per germline (reference sequence). V was pared by 5 bases and J by 4 bases, with 1 base of the junction left unmatched. There are 12 residues in the CDR3. CDR3: CASSPGGYEQYF. CDR3 bases: TGTGCCAGCAGTCCGGGGGGGTACGAGCAGTACTTC.

The J gene is TRBJ1-3, the V gene TRBV29-1; D is perhaps TRBD1 (5 bases). In germline, CDR1 is SQVTM, CDR2 ANQGSEA. Trimming took off 3 bases at V and 2 bases at J, with 8 bases between the two ends. The CDR3 totals 13 residues. The CDR3 nucleotides are TGCAGCGTTGAGGGGGGGGCTGGAAACACCATATATTTT. Amino acid sequence: CSVEGGAGNTIYF.

V is TRBV6-1 and J is TRBJ2-3; no clear D gene. The CDR3 sequence is 11 residues long. Trimming removed 4 bases at V and 6 bases at J, with 5 bases between. Germline V gives CDR1 MNHNS, CDR2 SASEGT. This CDR3 reads CASSVQDTQYF. In DNA, the CDR3 is TGTGCCAGCAGTGTTCAGGATACGCAGTATTTT.

This clone was picked up one time. This rearrangement joins TRBV7-8 to TRBJ2-5; TRBD1 matches 7 bases. This CDR3 spans 17 amino acids. Germline trimming cut 1 base from V and 4 bases from J; bases unmatched to any gene: 12. Germline values: CDR1 SGHVS, CDR2 FQNEAQ. This CDR3 is CASSLVRMAGGGETQYF. The DNA for the CDR3 is TGTGCCAGCAGCTTAGTTCGTATGGCAGGGGGTGGAGAGACCCAGTACTTC.

The chain uses TRBV7-9 and TRBJ2-7, with unresolved D. The germline V and J ends were trimmed by 5 bases and 2 bases, with 7 bases remaining between them. The CDR3 sequence is 12 residues long. Germline CDR1 reads SEHNR; CDR2 reads FQNEAQ (reference sequence). The CDR3 bases are TGTGCCAGCAGCCCCGCGGCCTACGAGCAGTACTTC. Amino acids: CASSPAAYEQYF.

The DNA of the CDR3 is TGCAGCGTTGCGCGGGGCACTGAAGCTTTCTTT. Protein: CSVARGTEAFF. J is TRBJ1-1 and V is TRBV29-1; the D is unclear. Germline V gene lookup returns CDR1 SQVTM and CDR2 ANQGSEA. This CDR3 spans 11 amino acids. V was trimmed by 4 bases and J by 4 bases, leaving 7 bases between them.

The J gene is TRBJ2-7, the V gene TRBV18; 14 bases map to TRBD2. The germline V gene encodes CDR1 KGHSH and CDR2 LQKENI. Trimming took 3 bases from V and 4 from J; bases not matched to a gene: 8. CDR3 length equals 17 residues. The CDR3 region has the DNA TGTGCCAGCTCACCGCAGAGACTAGCGGGAGGGTCGTACGAGCAGTACTTC. It specifies CASSPQRLAGGSYEQYF.

The chain carries TRBV25-1 and TRBJ1-2; D is perhaps TRBD1 (5 bases). The V and J ends lost 10 bases and 2 bases respectively, with 14 bases between them. The CDR3 consists of 13 residues. From germline, CDR1 is MGHDK and CDR2 SYGVNS. The CDR3 here is CATLGRTNYGYTF. CDR3 sequence (DNA): TGTGCCACCCTCGGACGGACAAACTATGGCTACACCTTC.

The chain is built from TRBV27 and TRBJ2-5; 9 bases agree with TRBD1. Germline values: CDR1 MNHEY, CDR2 SMNVEV (reference sequence). The CDR3 extends over 15 amino acids. Trimming took 5 bases from V and 5 from J; bases not matched to a gene: 9. As DNA, the CDR3 is TGTGCCAGCAGTGTACGGACAGGGGTAGCCGAGACCCAGTACTTC. The encoded protein is CASSVRTGVAETQYF.

The J gene is TRBJ2-7, the V gene TRBV4-3, with 7 nucleotides matching TRBD1. The CDR3 runs 16 residues. Germline V lookup: CDR1 LGHNA, CDR2 YSLEER. Unmatched junction bases numbered 12, after V lost 4 bases and J lost 3 bases. Written as DNA, the CDR3 is TGCGCCAGCAGCCCCGGTTGGACCGGGACAGACTACGAGCAGTACTTC. Residues: CASSPGWTGTDYEQYF.

The chain couples TRBV11-2 to TRBJ1-1; D might be TRBD1 (6 bases). Trimming left V 1 base short and J 6 bases short, with 15 bases between. The CDR3 is 15 residues long. Germline-derived CDR1 and CDR2 are SGHAT and FQNNGV. In DNA form, the CDR3 reads TGTGCCAGCAGCTTAGCGCCGGGGGGACACTCTGAAGCTTTCTTT. Protein: CASSLAPGGHSEAFF.

The chain uses TRBV5-6 and TRBJ1-1; the D gene is possibly TRBD1 (6 bases). The CDR3 runs 13 residues. Trimming shortened V by 5 bases and J by 4 bases, and 12 bases separated the two germline ends. Germline CDR1 reads SGHDT; CDR2 reads YYEEEE. CDR3: CASRGTGITEAFF. CDR3 coding DNA: TGTGCCAGCAGGGGCACAGGGATCACTGAAGCTTTCTTT.

This chain joins TRBV9 and TRBJ2-5, with 8 bases fitting TRBD2. V shed 7 bases and J 5 bases; nucleotides not matched to a gene: 7. This CDR3 spans 13 amino acids. Per germline, CDR1 SGDLS and CDR2 YYNGEE. For the CDR3, the DNA is TGTGCCAGCGAGGGACTAGGTGAGGAGACCCAGTACTTC. Residues: CASEGLGEETQYF.

The gene calls are TRBV11-3 and TRBJ1-3; 7 nucleotides line up with TRBD1. Germline V gene data show CDR1 as SGHNT and CDR2 as YENEEA. This CDR3 has 14 amino acids. Unmatched junction bases numbered 5, after V lost 5 bases and J lost 4 bases. This chain's CDR3 is CASSVTGEGNTIYF. For the CDR3, the DNA is TGTGCCAGCAGCGTAACAGGGGAAGGAAACACCATATATTTT.

This clone was counted a single time. V and J are TRBV5-6 and TRBJ2-1; 8 nucleotides align to TRBD2. Germline loops: CDR1 SGHDT, CDR2 YYEEEE. The CDR3 length is 15 residues. V shed 0 bases and J 8 bases; nucleotides not matched to a gene: 7. CDR3 coding DNA: TGTGCCAGCAGCTTGGCCCCGGGAGGGCCCCATGAGCAGTTCTTC. Its translation is CASSLAPGGPHEQFF.

The CDR3 spells CASGATYEQYF. The CDR3 DNA follows: TGTGCCAGCGGGGCGACCTACGAGCAGTACTTC. The chain uses TRBV28 and TRBJ2-7; possibly TRBD1 for D (5 bases). This CDR3 comprises 11 residues. Germline CDR1 reads MDHEN; CDR2 reads SYDVKM. V dropped 8 bases and J dropped 2 bases, with 7 bases sitting between them.

The chain links TRBV5-1 to TRBJ1-3; TRBD1 matches 11 bases. The ends lost 9 bases at V and 0 bases at J; junction bases unmatched: 14. The length of the CDR3 is 18 residues. Germline V gives CDR1 SGHRS, CDR2 YFSETQ. CDR3 DNA sequence: TGCGCCACCCAGATCTTCGGACAGGGGGCCTACTCTGGAAACACCATATATTTT. It encodes CATQIFGQGAYSGNTIYF. The full variable domain, rest sourced from reference TRBV5-1 and TRBJ1-3, is KAGVTQTPRYLIKTRGQQVTLSCSPISGHRSVSWYQQTPGQGLQFLFEYFSETQRNKGNFPGRFSGRQFSNSRSEMNVSTLELGDSALYLCATQIFGQGAYSGNTIYFGEGSWLTVV.

This chain joins TRBV2 and TRBJ1-2; 7 bases map to TRBD1. The CDR3 covers 13 residues. In germline, CDR1 is SNHLY, CDR2 FYNNEI. V shed 11 bases, J shed 0 bases, and the junction held 6 bases outside the gene matches. CDR3 DNA: TGTGCCGGAACAGGGGAAGCTAACTATGGCTACACCTTC. Amino acid sequence: CAGTGEANYGYTF.

The rearrangement joins TRBV6-1 to TRBJ1-2, with a weak D call TRBD1 (6 bases). The CDR3 has 20 residues. Trimming took 1 base from V and 1 from J, leaving 25 bases between them. Germline loops: CDR1 MNHNS, CDR2 SASEGT. The CDR3 is CASSEGQVNVYRANNYGYTF. CDR3 sequence (DNA): TGTGCCAGCAGTGAAGGACAAGTAAACGTGTACAGGGCCAATAACTATGGCTACACCTTC.

V is TRBV2 and J is TRBJ2-7; 8 bases match TRBD1. Germline values: CDR1 SNHLY, CDR2 FYNNEI. CDR3 size: 17 residues. With 0 bases clipped from V and 4 bases from J, the junction kept 11 bases outside the gene matches. The CDR3 region has the DNA TGTGCCAGCAGTGAAGCTTCCCTCCGGGACAGGTCTTACGAGCAGTACTTC. Translated: CASSEASLRDRSYEQYF.

The CDR3 DNA reads TGTGCCAGCAGCGCCCCCTTTAGCGGGAGCCCCTACAATGAGCAGTTCTTC. This encodes CASSAPFSGSPYNEQFF. The rearrangement uses TRBV9 and TRBJ2-1; 9 bases are a match to TRBD2. This CDR3 comprises 17 residues. V was pared by 3 bases and J by 2 bases, with 9 bases of the junction left unmatched. Germline V CDR1 and CDR2: SGDLS, YYNGEE.